Listed here is a single T cell receptor (beta chain). Whole-blood total RNA was extracted without T cell sorting. This entry comes from a study of monozygotic twins with inflammatory bowel disease. The CDR3 has 15 residues. TCRdb re-called the 5' RACE reads; every CDR3 protein appears as one record, without DNA. This table lists about 380,000 distinct CDR3 sequences. V usage is TRBV12-3 or TRBV12-4 and J usage is TRBJ2-2. The sequencing sample was made of blood. This receptor was identified in a human donor with ulcerative colitis or Crohn's disease, or a healthy co-twin of an affected twin (not recorded which). The CDR3 protein is CASSLAPSVTGELFF.